This T cell receptor beta chain was recovered during a study of T cell responses to AZD1222 COVID-19 vaccine. General observations from the study: Just a handful of AZD1222 recipients tested seropositive at baseline. The span of vaccine-associated CD4 TCRs extended across spike, with dominance at 160-218 and 743-854.

Libraries were prepared by immunoSEQ multiplex PCR; TCRdb keeps only in-frame clonotypes and omits some of them. The data show approximately 150,000 clones, with 85% to 95% seen just once and approximately 0.96% held by the top ten. Turning to this clone: Its matching antigen is unknown.

The CDR3 runs to 11 residues. Germline CDR1 reads GTSNPN; CDR2 reads SVGIG (reference sequence). V was trimmed by 3 bases and J by 7 bases, leaving 6 bases between them. This TCR came from an adult in good health. This sample comprised peripheral blood, obtained on day 0 of MenACWY control vaccination. The V and J genes are TRBV30 and TRBJ2-2; possible D gene TRBD2, 5 bases. CDR3 region: CAWREVGELFF. DNA for the CDR3: TGTGCCTGGAGGGAGGTCGGGGAGCTGTTTTTT.